The entry that follows covers one TCR beta chain sequence. Its matching antigen is unknown. This entry is derived from a study of OX40 agonist ivuxolimab in advanced cancers. Whole-study context: Patients were infused with ivuxolimab every 2 weeks at 0.01 to 10 mg/kg. Patients treated during dose escalation were battling hepatocellular carcinoma, melanoma, renal cell or head and neck cancer. Males comprised around 78% of the group, whose mean age was about 62 years (range roughly 23 to 80).

Per germline, CDR1 SNHLY and CDR2 FYNNEI. There are 14 residues in the CDR3. V was cut by 2 bases and J by 0 bases, with 7 bases left in between. TCRdb's table, derived via immunoSEQ multiplex PCR, lists solely in-frame clones and lacks some. This table has tens of thousands of clones, about nine tenths appearing once. Study results and caveats: Among patients with partial responses at 0.1-3.0 mg/kg, clonal expansion was among the lowest.

This chain links TRBV2 with TRBJ1-1, with D tentatively TRBD1 (6 bases). Sequencing used CD4+ or CD8+ T cells sorted from blood, obtained in a trial of the OX40 agonist ivuxolimab. This sequence originates from an adult with an advanced solid tumor such as melanoma, head and neck, liver or kidney cancer. The CDR3 DNA reads TGTGCCAGCAGTGAAACAGGGATGAACACTGAAGCTTTCTTT. Residues: CASSETGMNTEAFF.